Below, 32 T cell receptor beta chains from the same sample are listed, as sequenced in a study of blood T cell repertoires in COVID-19. Some clones are missing from TCRdb's copy, which holds only in-frame ones; the method was immunoSEQ multiplex PCR. The table records around 67,000 clones, 80% to 90% of them present only once. Material: peripheral blood. These receptors were taken from a man between 70 and 80 years old with acute or convalescent COVID-19.

As DNA, the CDR3 is TGTGCCAGCAGCCAAGGACACTCGAAGGTCTACGAGCAGTACTTC. Protein: CASSQGHSKVYEQYF. The chain links TRBV3-1 (or the pseudogene TRBV3-2) to TRBJ2-7; D uncertain. The CDR3 sequence is 15 residues long. In germline, CDR1 is LGHDT, CDR2 YNNKEL (reference sequence). V lost 1 base and J lost 3, with 13 bases in between.

The chain carries TRBV24-1 and TRBJ1-5; 7 nucleotides match TRBD1. The V gene end was trimmed by 3 bases and the J gene end by 6 bases; junction bases not matched to a gene: 4. The CDR3 extends over 14 amino acids. Per the germline V gene, CDR1 is KGHDR and CDR2 is SFDVKD. CDR3: CATSDNRGGQPQHF. DNA for the CDR3: TGTGCCACCAGTGATAACAGGGGTGGTCAGCCCCAGCATTTT.

The chain recombines TRBV3-1 (or the pseudogene TRBV3-2) with TRBJ2-7; 11 bases align to TRBD2. Germline V lookup: CDR1 LGHDT, CDR2 YNNKEL (reference sequence). The CDR3 is 17 amino acids. V lost 1 base and J lost 6; bases outside the gene matches: 11. This CDR3 reads CASSQGLAGGRSSEQYF. CDR3 DNA: TGTGCCAGCAGCCAAGGGCTAGCGGGAGGCCGGAGTAGCGAGCAGTACTTC.

The chain carries TRBV7-8 and TRBJ2-5; TRBD1 matches 7 bases. Germline CDR1 reads SGHVS; CDR2 reads FQNEAQ. CDR3 length equals 15 residues. Unmatched junction bases numbered 8, after V lost 5 bases and J lost 2 bases. The CDR3 nucleotides are TGTGCCAGCAGCCCCAGGACAGGTTTACAAGAGACCCAGTACTTC. Translated, it gives CASSPRTGLQETQYF. Full variable domain (outside the CDR3, taken from reference TRBV7-8 and TRBJ2-5): GAGVSQSPRYKVAKRGQDVALRCDPISGHVSLFWYQQALGQGPEFLTYFQNEAQLDKSGLPSDRFFAERPEGSVSTLKIQRTQQEDSAVYLCASSPRTGLQETQYFGPGTRLLVL.

The gene calls are TRBV28 and TRBJ1-2; 9 bases agree with TRBD1. Germline V gene lookup returns CDR1 MDHEN and CDR2 SYDVKM. The CDR3 contains 16 residues. Trimming took 6 bases from V and 7 from J; bases not matched to a gene: 15. Here the CDR3 reads CASSLALQGAFGGYTF. The CDR3 nucleotides read TGTGCCAGCAGCTTGGCTCTACAGGGGGCTTTTGGTGGCTACACCTTC.

This clone was recorded only once. The chain carries TRBV6-5 and TRBJ1-4; 10 nucleotides agree with TRBD1. The ends lost 8 bases at V and 8 bases at J; junction bases unmatched: 8. This CDR3 has 14 residues. Germline lookup yields CDR1 MNHEY and CDR2 SVGAGI. CDR3 amino acids: CASGSGTGEEKLFF. Written as DNA, the CDR3 is TGTGCCAGCGGATCCGGGACAGGGGAAGAAAAACTGTTTTTT.

The rearrangement uses TRBV5-1 and TRBJ2-5; 12 bases are shared with TRBD2. Trimming cost V 0 bases and J 1 base; bases outside gene matches: 7. Germline CDR1 and CDR2: SGHRS and YFSETQ. The CDR3 runs to 18 residues. The CDR3 region is CASSLGRTSGEIQETQYF. The DNA for the CDR3 is TGCGCCAGCAGCTTGGGGCGGACTAGCGGGGAGATCCAAGAGACCCAGTACTTC.

The V and J genes are TRBV27 and TRBJ1-2; 9 bases fit TRBD1. Germline CDR1 is MNHEY and CDR2 is SMNVEV (reference sequence). The CDR3 consists of 13 residues. The trim removed 6 bases at V and 8 bases at J, leaving 7 bases unmatched. The CDR3 spells CASSAQGAEGYTF. DNA of the CDR3: TGTGCCAGCAGCGCACAGGGGGCGGAGGGCTACACCTTC.

The chain joins TRBV5-6 to TRBJ2-1, with a tentative D call TRBD2 (6 bases). Germline-derived CDR1 and CDR2 are SGHDT and YYEEEE. This CDR3 is built from 13 residues. V was pared by 0 bases and J by 10 bases, with 11 bases between. CDR3 bases: TGTGCCAGCAGCTTGGGGGCGGGAAAAGAGCAGTTCTTC. This translates into CASSLGAGKEQFF.

This chain connects TRBV6-1 to TRBJ2-3; 7 bases match TRBD2. The J segment lost 4 bases and the V segment lost 2 bases, leaving 0 bases of the junction unmatched. Germline CDR1 is MNHNS and CDR2 is SASEGT. The CDR3 extends over 13 amino acids. DNA of the CDR3: TGTGCCAGCAGTGAACGGGGGGCAGATACGCAGTATTTT. It is translated as CASSERGADTQYF.

The J gene is TRBJ2-5, the V gene TRBV25-1, with D uncertain. The V gene's germline CDR1 is MGHDK and CDR2 SYGVNS. The V gene lost 3 bases and the J gene lost 5 bases, with 4 bases spanning the gap. The CDR3 length is 11 residues. CDR3 amino acids: CASSEYETQYF. The CDR3 region has the DNA TGTGCCAGCAGTGAGTATGAGACCCAGTACTTC.

V usage is TRBV6-5 and J usage is TRBJ2-7; TRBD1 might be the D (5 bases). Germline values: CDR1 MNHEY, CDR2 SVGAGI. Trimming took 7 bases from V and 2 from J, leaving 12 bases between them. The CDR3 totals 13 residues. CDR3 in DNA: TGTGCCAGCACCGAGAGACAGACCTACGAGCAGTACTTC. Translation: CASTERQTYEQYF.

CDR3 sequence (DNA): TGTGCCAGCAGTTTAACAGGGGGCAATGGCTACACCTTC. Translated: CASSLTGGNGYTF. The chain is built from TRBV28 and TRBJ1-2, with TRBD1 identical over 9 bases. V lost 2 bases and J lost 6; bases outside the gene matches: 1. CDR3 length equals 13 residues. The germline V gene has CDR1 MDHEN and CDR2 SYDVKM.

The chain carries TRBV14 and TRBJ2-5; 15 nucleotides match TRBD2. Germline trimming cut 5 bases from V and 9 bases from J; bases unmatched to any gene: 1. Germline V gene data show CDR1 as SGHDN and CDR2 as FVKESK. This CDR3 spans 13 amino acids. As DNA, the CDR3 is TGTGCCAGCAGCAGGACTAGCGGGAGGGCCCAGTACTTC. It codes for CASSRTSGRAQYF.

V gene TRBV2 combines with J gene TRBJ2-2; maybe TRBD2 (5 bases). The V gene's germline CDR1 is SNHLY and CDR2 FYNNEI. This CDR3 has 16 amino acids. V was pared by 6 bases and J by 5 bases, with 19 bases between. CDR3 protein: CASRPPGLPRTGELFF. Here the CDR3 DNA reads TGTGCCAGCAGACCCCCGGGGTTACCGAGGACCGGGGAGCTGTTTTTT.

The V gene is TRBV2, the J gene TRBJ1-2; TRBD1 is a possible D gene (6 bases). Germline V lookup: CDR1 SNHLY, CDR2 FYNNEI. V lost 0 bases, J lost 8 bases, and 19 bases lay in between. The CDR3 consists of 16 residues. The chain's CDR3 is CASSEAPVPQGEGYTF. DNA for the CDR3: TGTGCCAGCAGTGAAGCACCGGTGCCACAGGGCGAGGGCTACACCTTC.

V and J are TRBV6-5 and TRBJ1-6; 7 bases align to TRBD1. From germline, CDR1 is MNHEY and CDR2 SVGAGI. V trimming: 9 bases; J trimming: 6 bases; junction bases outside the gene matches: 5. The CDR3 runs to 13 residues. CDR3 sequence reads: CASTGTANSPLHF. The DNA of the CDR3 is TGTGCCAGTACCGGGACAGCTAATTCACCCCTCCACTTT.

The rearrangement uses TRBV11-3 and TRBJ2-3; 7 bases align to TRBD1. The CDR3 covers 15 residues. Germline CDR1 is SGHNT and CDR2 is YENEEA. V lost 5 bases, J lost 1 base, and 6 bases stayed unmatched. The CDR3 reads CASSTGDRGTDTQYF. DNA for the CDR3: TGTGCCAGCAGCACCGGGGACAGAGGCACAGATACGCAGTATTTT.

The chain couples TRBV5-1 to TRBJ1-1; TRBD1 agrees at 9 bases. Germline-derived CDR1 and CDR2 are SGHRS and YFSETQ. The V segment lost 4 bases and the J segment 4 bases; nucleotides outside the gene matches: 5. CDR3 length: 14 amino acids. CDR3 sequence: CASSRTGVGTEAFF. As DNA, the CDR3 is TGCGCCAGCAGCCGGACAGGGGTCGGCACTGAAGCTTTCTTT.

This chain connects TRBV19 to TRBJ2-3; 7 nucleotides line up with TRBD1. This CDR3 spans 16 amino acids. With 0 bases clipped from V and 3 bases from J, the junction kept 6 bases outside the gene matches. CDR1 LNHDA and CDR2 SQIVND come from the germline V gene (reference sequence). The CDR3 DNA sequence: TGTGCCAGTAGTATAGATCGCCCCAGGGGGACAGATACGCAGTATTTT. Protein: CASSIDRPRGTDTQYF.

J is TRBJ2-4 and V is TRBV18, with D perhaps matching TRBD2 (7 bases). V was clipped by 3 bases and J by 0 bases, with 15 bases between them. The CDR3 runs 17 residues. Looked up from germline, CDR1 is KGHSH and CDR2 is LQKENI. The CDR3 sequence: CASSPLGGGGAKNIQYF. CDR3 DNA sequence: TGTGCCAGCTCACCCCTTGGAGGGGGGGGAGCCAAAAACATTCAGTACTTC.

V usage is TRBV5-1 and J usage is TRBJ2-5; TRBD1 aligns across 10 bases. V was pared by 6 bases and J by 4 bases, with 3 bases of the junction left unmatched. The germline V gene encodes CDR1 SGHRS and CDR2 YFSETQ. The CDR3 length is 13 residues. CDR3 protein: CASKGTGAETQYF. The CDR3 DNA is TGCGCCAGCAAGGGGACAGGGGCAGAGACCCAGTACTTC.

The chain joins TRBV11-1 to TRBJ2-7; TRBD1 matches at 7 bases. CDR1 and CDR2 (germline): SGHAT, FQDESV (reference sequence). There are 13 residues in the CDR3. After removal of 2 bases from V and 6 bases from J, the junction contained 4 bases not matched to a gene. CDR3 residues: CASSLTGAPEQYF. The CDR3 coding sequence is TGTGCCAGCAGCTTAACAGGGGCCCCCGAGCAGTACTTC.

The chain uses TRBV18 and TRBJ1-6, with 7 bases fitting TRBD1. V lost 5 bases to trimming and J lost 7 bases; unmatched junction nucleotides: 5. Germline CDR1 KGHSH, CDR2 LQKENI. CDR3 length: 14 residues. DNA for the CDR3: TGTGCCAGCTCATCGGGACAGAGCAATTCACCCCTCCACTTT. This gives the protein CASSSGQSNSPLHF.

The chain is built from TRBV19 and TRBJ2-2, with a possible D match to TRBD1 (5 bases). With 5 bases removed from V and 0 bases from J, the gap between germline ends came to 13 bases. Looked up from germline, CDR1 is LNHDA and CDR2 is SQIVND (reference sequence). This CDR3 comprises 16 residues. This CDR3 reads CASSVQAFSNTGELFF. The CDR3 region has the DNA TGTGCCAGTAGTGTACAGGCTTTTTCGAACACCGGGGAGCTGTTTTTT.

The genes are TRBV28 and TRBJ2-7; D is ambiguous. Germline-derived CDR1 and CDR2 are MDHEN and SYDVKM. V lost 5 bases and J 3 bases, leaving 5 bases between the germline ends. The CDR3 has 11 amino acids. This chain's CDR3 is CASSAIYEQYF. The CDR3 region has the DNA TGTGCCAGCAGTGCGATCTACGAGCAGTACTTC.

The rearrangement joins TRBV11-2 to TRBJ2-1; 9 bases match TRBD2. The CDR3 is made up of 17 amino acids. Germline CDR1 reads SGHAT; CDR2 reads FQNNGV. V lost 5 bases, J lost 8 bases, and 16 bases stayed unmatched. In DNA, the CDR3 is TGTGCCAGCAGCCCCCCCTGGGGCGGGGGGGATCAAGATGAGCAGTTCTTC. It translates to CASSPPWGGGDQDEQFF. Based on the CDR3 plus reference TRBV11-2 and TRBJ2-1, the full variable domain is EAGVAQSPRYKIIEKRQSVAFWCNPISGHATLYWYQQILGQGPKLLIQFQNNGVVDDSQLPKDRFSAERLKGVDSTLKIQPAKLEDSAVYLCASSPPWGGGDQDEQFFGPGTRLTVL.

This chain joins TRBV19 and TRBJ1-1, with D perhaps TRBD1 (5 bases). CDR3 length equals 16 residues. Germline CDR1 LNHDA, CDR2 SQIVND (reference sequence). Trimming cost V 2 bases and J 5 bases, with 18 bases left between them. This CDR3 is CASSITLRPGGTEAFF. The DNA of the CDR3 is TGTGCCAGTAGTATAACCTTACGCCCCGGGGGGACTGAAGCTTTCTTT.

The CDR3 bases are TGTGCCAGTAGTCATATCGGAACAGGGGCCCTTAATGAAAAACTGTTTTTT. This encodes CASSHIGTGALNEKLFF. The chain combines TRBV19 with TRBJ1-4; TRBD1 matches 7 bases. The ends lost 5 bases at V and 4 bases at J; junction bases unmatched: 13. Germline assignment: CDR1 LNHDA and CDR2 SQIVND (reference sequence). The CDR3 extends over 17 amino acids.

The sample holds one count of this clone. The chain combines TRBV5-1 with TRBJ2-2; D is ambiguous. Trimming removed 2 bases from V and 7 bases from J, with 15 bases in between. There are 15 residues in the CDR3. Germline CDR1 and CDR2: SGHRS and YFSETQ. The CDR3 nucleotides read TGCGCCAGCAGCTTAACGCTAGGCAAGAGCGGGGAGCTGTTTTTT. Amino acids: CASSLTLGKSGELFF. The full variable domain, rest sourced from reference TRBV5-1 and TRBJ2-2, is KAGVTQTPRYLIKTRGQQVTLSCSPISGHRSVSWYQQTPGQGLQFLFEYFSETQRNKGNFPGRFSGRQFSNSRSEMNVSTLELGDSALYLCASSLTLGKSGELFFGEGSRLTVL.

The chain employs TRBV4-2 and TRBJ2-5; TRBD1 agrees at 9 bases. The V gene's germline CDR1 is LGHNA and CDR2 YNFKEQ. The junction had 3 bases not matched to a gene; V was cut back by 3 bases and J by 4 bases. The CDR3 totals 14 residues. In nucleotides, the CDR3 is TGTGCCAGCAGCCAGGGACAGGGTTTAGAGACCCAGTACTTC. This sequence encodes CASSQGQGLETQYF.

The genes are TRBV28 and TRBJ1-1; 8 bases are a match to TRBD1. V was clipped by 3 bases and J by 4 bases; unmatched bases: 10. In germline, CDR1 is MDHEN, CDR2 SYDVKM. CDR3 size: 16 residues. CDR3 sequence: CASSFWQGASSTEAFF. In DNA form, the CDR3 reads TGTGCCAGCAGTTTCTGGCAGGGGGCGTCGAGCACTGAAGCTTTCTTT.